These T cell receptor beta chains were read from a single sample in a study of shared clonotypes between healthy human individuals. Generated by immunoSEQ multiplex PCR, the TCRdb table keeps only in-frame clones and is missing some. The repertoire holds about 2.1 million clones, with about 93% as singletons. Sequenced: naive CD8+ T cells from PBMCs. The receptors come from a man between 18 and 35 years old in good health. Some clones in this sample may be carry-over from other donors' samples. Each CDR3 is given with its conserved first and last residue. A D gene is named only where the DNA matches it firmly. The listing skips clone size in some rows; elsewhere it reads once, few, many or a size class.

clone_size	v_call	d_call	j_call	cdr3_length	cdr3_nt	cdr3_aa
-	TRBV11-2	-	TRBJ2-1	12	TGTGCCAGCAGACCTCGGACAAATGAGCAGTTCTTC	CASRPRTNEQFF
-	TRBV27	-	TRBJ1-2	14	TGTGCCAGCAGTTTAGCCGGGGCGACTGGAGGCTACACCTTC	CASSLAGATGGYTF
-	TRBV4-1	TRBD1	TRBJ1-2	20	TGCGCCAGCAGCCCTCTGGGGGCGGGGGTTCAGACAGGGGGCAACTATGGCTACACCTTC	CASSPLGAGVQTGGNYGYTF
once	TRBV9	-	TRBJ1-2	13	TGTGCCAGCAGCGCAGAGGGTTACTACGGCTACACCTTC	CASSAEGYYGYTF
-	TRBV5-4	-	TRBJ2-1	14	TGTGCCAGCAGCCCCGTCGCAGGGGACAATGAGCAGTTCTTC	CASSPVAGDNEQFF
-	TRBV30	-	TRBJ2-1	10	TGTGCCTGGAATGCGGATGAGCAGTTCTTC	CAWNADEQFF
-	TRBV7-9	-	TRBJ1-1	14	TGTGCCAGCAGGGAAGGCAGGATGAACACTGAAGCTTTCTTT	CASREGRMNTEAFF
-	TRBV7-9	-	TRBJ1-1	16	TGTGCCAGCAGCCCGCGTTCCCCCTGGCAGGGTGCTGAAGCTTTCTTT	CASSPRSPWQGAEAFF
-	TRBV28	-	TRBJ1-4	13	TGTGCCAGCAGTTTGAGTGGGAATGAAAAACTGTTTTTT	CASSLSGNEKLFF
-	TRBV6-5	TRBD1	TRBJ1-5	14	TGTGCCAGCAGATTGCAGGGGGCTGGTCAGCCCCAGCATTTT	CASRLQGAGQPQHF
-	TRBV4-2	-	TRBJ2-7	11	TGTGCCAGCAGCGGTCGCGGCGAGCAGTACTTC	CASSGRGEQYF
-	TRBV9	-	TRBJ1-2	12	TGTGCCAGCAGCGGCGGAGGGCATGGCTACACCTTC	CASSGGGHGYTF
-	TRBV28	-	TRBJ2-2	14	TGTGCCAGCAGTTTCTCAAGAAACACCGGGGAGCTGTTTTTT	CASSFSRNTGELFF
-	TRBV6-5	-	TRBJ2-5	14	TGTGCCAGCATAAATGTGCCTCTGGGAGAGACCCAGTACTTC	CASINVPLGETQYF
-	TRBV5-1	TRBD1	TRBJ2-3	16	TGCGCCAGCAGCCTTCCGGACAGGGGAGGTGCAGATACGCAGTATTTT	CASSLPDRGGADTQYF
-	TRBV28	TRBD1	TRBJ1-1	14	TGTGCCAGCAGTTTGGGAGGGGGCTGGATCGGAGCTTTCTTT	CASSLGGGWIGAFF
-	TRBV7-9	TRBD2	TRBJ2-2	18	TGTGCCAGCAGCTTTCCCGGGACTAGCGGGAGCTCTCTCGGGGAGCTGTTTTTT	CASSFPGTSGSSLGELFF
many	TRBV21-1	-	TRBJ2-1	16	TGTGCCAGCAGGAAAAAGGGGGCCCCAGGGTACAATGAGCAGTTCTTC	CASRKKGAPGYNEQFF
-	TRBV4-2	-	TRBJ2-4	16	TGTGCCAGCAGCCAAGAAGGACAATCGGGACGTTTCATTCAGTACTTC	CASSQEGQSGRFIQYF
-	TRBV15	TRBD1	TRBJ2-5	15	TGTGCCACCAGCAGAATGACAGGGTTATCAGAGACCCAGTACTTC	CATSRMTGLSETQYF
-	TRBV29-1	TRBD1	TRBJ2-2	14	TGCAGCGTTCTGGACAGGGCGAACACCGGGGAGCTGTTTTTT	CSVLDRANTGELFF
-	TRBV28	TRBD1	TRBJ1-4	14	TGTGCCAGCAGACTACAGGGGGCGAATGAAAAACTGTTTTTT	CASRLQGANEKLFF
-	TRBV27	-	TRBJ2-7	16	TGTGCCAGCAGTTCACTCTTCCGGGACACCTCCTACGAGCAGTACTTC	CASSSLFRDTSYEQYF
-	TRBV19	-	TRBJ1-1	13	TGTGCCAGTAGAAACGTCATGAACACTGAAGCTTTCTTT	CASRNVMNTEAFF
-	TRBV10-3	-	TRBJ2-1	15	TGTGCCATCAGTGAGAGGCGGTTCTCCTACAATGAGCAGTTCTTC	CAISERRFSYNEQFF
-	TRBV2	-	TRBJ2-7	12	TGTGCCAGCAGAGCTTCGGTCGACGAGCAGTACTTC	CASRASVDEQYF
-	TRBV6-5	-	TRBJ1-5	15	TGTGCCAGCAGTTACAGGGTCGGAAGCAATCAGCCCCAGCATTTT	CASSYRVGSNQPQHF
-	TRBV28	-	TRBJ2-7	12	TGTGCCAGCGGGCGGGACTTTTGGGAGCAGTACTTC	CASGRDFWEQYF
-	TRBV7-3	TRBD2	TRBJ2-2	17	TGTGCCAGCAGCTTAACGGTGTTAGCGGGAAAGACCGGGGAGCTGTTTTTT	CASSLTVLAGKTGELFF
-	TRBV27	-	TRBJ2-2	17	TGTGCCAGCAGTTTAATCAGGGGTCCCCGAAACACCGGGGAGCTGTTTTTT	CASSLIRGPRNTGELFF
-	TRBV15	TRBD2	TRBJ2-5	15	TGTGCCACCAGCGACCGACCACTAGCGGGAGAGACCCAGTACTTC	CATSDRPLAGETQYF
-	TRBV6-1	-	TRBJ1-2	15	TGTGCCAGCAGTAGACCGCAGGCGGCGGGCTATGGCTACACCTTC	CASSRPQAAGYGYTF
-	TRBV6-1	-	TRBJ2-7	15	TGTGCCAGCAGTGAGTGGACATTCAGCTCCTACGAGCAGTACTTC	CASSEWTFSSYEQYF